Detailed here is one T cell receptor (beta chain). This sample is drawn from a study of OX40 agonist ivuxolimab in advanced cancers. Study background: As their treatment, patients were administered ivuxolimab, an agonistic anti-OX40 (CD134) antibody. Hepatocellular carcinoma, melanoma, renal cell or head and neck cancer was diagnosed in the dose-escalation patients.

This CDR3 contains 14 residues. Germline CDR1 SGHRS, CDR2 YFSETQ. V was pared by 0 bases and J by 6 bases, with 5 bases of the junction left unmatched. Libraries were prepared by immunoSEQ multiplex PCR; TCRdb keeps only in-frame clonotypes and omits some of them. The sample carries roughly 92,000 clones, around 80% recorded once. This specimen was CD4+ or CD8+ T cells sorted from blood, taken in a trial of the OX40 agonist ivuxolimab. The sequence was obtained from an adult with an advanced solid tumor such as melanoma, head and neck, liver or kidney cancer. V and J are TRBV5-1 and TRBJ1-2; 7 bases are a match to TRBD1. CDR3 DNA sequence: TGCGCCAGCAGCTTGGGACAGGGAGTTCATGGCTACACCTTC. It is translated as CASSLGQGVHGYTF.